What follows are 11 T cell receptor beta chains derived from one specimen sequenced in a study of blood T cell repertoires in COVID-19 (dated by TCRdb to 2020 to 2021). The library came from the immunoSEQ multiplex PCR assay. The clones in this table, taken by TCRdb from immuneACCESS, are in-frame only. Not every clone is retained; where verified, under half of the shortfall comes from an unresolved V gene, and the cause of the rest is unknown. The sample yields approximately 300,000 clones; 86% were counted once. The top ten clonotypes cover roughly 10% of the sample. Material: PBMCs or T cells enriched from blood (not recorded which). Receptors originate from a woman aged 18-29 years who had recovered from COVID-19.

V gene TRBV5-1 combines with J gene TRBJ1-6; possible D gene TRBD1, 6 bases. CDR3 length equals 14 residues. Germline V lookup: CDR1 SGHRS, CDR2 YFSETQ. Deletions cut 5 bases from V and 9 bases from J, with 15 bases between. CDR3 residues: CASRTGREGSPLHF. CDR3 bases: TGCGCCAGCAGGACAGGACGGGAGGGTTCACCCCTCCACTTT.

The chain has TRBV6-1 and TRBJ1-2; possible D gene TRBD1, 5 bases. The CDR3 has 16 residues. V shed 4 bases and J shed 4 bases, with 19 bases lying between them. The germline CDR1 and CDR2 sequences are MNHNS and SASEGT. DNA for the CDR3: TGTGCCAGCAGTGCCCTGGTGGGGCCGGGCGGCTATGGCTACACCTTC. Amino acids: CASSALVGPGGYGYTF.

This clone was seen repeatedly, ten times or more. This sequence joins TRBV5-1 and TRBJ2-3; 12 bases are a match to TRBD2. This CDR3 is built from 17 residues. The germline gives CDR1 SGHRS, CDR2 YFSETQ. V was pared by 3 bases and J by 2 bases, with 7 bases of the junction left unmatched. The CDR3 sequence is CASSSSGRARNTDTQYF. CDR3 bases: TGCGCCAGCAGCTCTAGCGGGAGGGCCCGAAACACAGATACGCAGTATTTT.

The chain combines TRBV30 with TRBJ2-3, with D hard to call. The germline V and J ends were trimmed by 3 bases and 7 bases, with 8 bases remaining between them. From germline, CDR1 is GTSNPN and CDR2 SVGIG (reference sequence). CDR3 length: 11 residues. CDR3 sequence reads: CAWSRVNTQYF. CDR3 sequence (DNA): TGTGCCTGGAGCCGCGTAAATACGCAGTATTTT.

DNA of the CDR3: TGTGCCACCAGTTTAGGGACTAGCGGCGAAGAGACCCAGTACTTC. Translated: CATSLGTSGEETQYF. V usage is TRBV24-1 and J usage is TRBJ2-5; 11 nucleotides agree with TRBD2. V lost 6 bases, J lost 3 bases, and 5 bases stayed unmatched. Germline CDR1 is KGHDR and CDR2 is SFDVKD. This CDR3 is built from 15 residues.

The V and J genes are TRBV10-3 and TRBJ2-7; weak D call: TRBD1 (6 bases). The CDR3 runs 14 residues. Germline values: CDR1 ENHRY, CDR2 SYGVKD. V was cut by 3 bases and J by 0 bases, with 9 bases left in between. The CDR3 loop is CAISDPGASYEQYF. In DNA, the CDR3 is TGTGCCATCAGTGACCCAGGGGCCTCCTACGAGCAGTACTTC.

V and J are TRBV2 and TRBJ1-4; D gene ambiguous. Germline CDR1 SNHLY, CDR2 FYNNEI. V gave up 7 bases and J gave up 0 bases, with 6 bases separating them. The CDR3 extends over 13 amino acids. The CDR3 sequence is CASMGATNEKLFF. In nucleotides, the CDR3 is TGTGCCAGCATGGGAGCAACTAATGAAAAACTGTTTTTT.

This clone occurred a few times. Distinct nucleotide sequences in the sample also encode this CDR3. The CDR3 sequence: CAWQGAGGANVLTF. The DNA of the CDR3 is TGTGCCTGGCAGGGGGCTGGTGGGGCCAACGTCCTGACTTTC. This sequence joins TRBV30 and TRBJ2-6; 8 bases agree with TRBD1. Germline V gene lookup returns CDR1 GTSNPN and CDR2 SVGIG (reference sequence). This CDR3 has 14 amino acids. The V gene end was trimmed by 5 bases and the J gene end by 3 bases; junction bases not matched to a gene: 3.

The gene calls are TRBV7-2 and TRBJ2-1; D gene ambiguous. This CDR3 is 14 amino acids long. The V gene's germline CDR1 is SGHTA and CDR2 FQGNSA. Trimming took off 11 bases at V and 2 bases at J, with 16 bases between the two ends. The CDR3 DNA reads TGTGCCTTTGTCCTCCTTTACACCTACAATGAGCAGTTCTTC. Its translation is CAFVLLYTYNEQFF.

The chain links TRBV5-1 to TRBJ1-1, with D possibly TRBD1 on 6 matching bases. V shed 5 bases and J shed 3 bases, with 14 bases lying between them. The germline V gene has CDR1 SGHRS and CDR2 YFSETQ. The CDR3 covers 14 residues. CDR3 DNA sequence: TGCGCCAGCAGTCAGGGGCCCGGGGACACTGAAGCTTTCTTT. It is translated as CASSQGPGDTEAFF.

The chain recombines TRBV11-2 with TRBJ2-1, with 11 bases that match TRBD1. V trimming: 6 bases; J trimming: 6 bases; junction bases outside the gene matches: 7. This CDR3 spans 15 amino acids. Germline values: CDR1 SGHAT, CDR2 FQNNGV. The CDR3 is CASSSVGTGGNEQFF. In nucleotides, the CDR3 is TGTGCCAGCAGTTCTGTGGGGACAGGGGGCAATGAGCAGTTCTTC.